Sequencing of this TCR beta chain was carried out in a study of T cells after yellow fever vaccination. Universal primer sites and UMIs were introduced during 5'RACE template-switching synthesis of TCR cDNA. TCRdb ran MiXCR on the 5' RACE reads and lists one entry per CDR3 protein. The sample includes about 320,000 distinct CDR3 sequences, roughly a tenth of them seen just once. Comment on this clonotype: Its specificity is not known.

The germline V and J ends were trimmed by 0 bases and 0 bases, with 11 bases remaining between them. CDR1 is DFQATT and CDR2 is SNEGSKA in the germline V gene (reference sequence). The CDR3 extends over 15 amino acids. Findings of the study overall: Clonotypes appearing in both CD4 and CD8 compartments existed, and their share was small.

The J gene is TRBJ1-1, the V gene TRBV20-1, with D hard to call. This specimen was CD4+ T cells sorted from PBMCs, taken 45 days after the yellow fever booster vaccination. The receptor's source is a young man who received the YFV17D yellow fever vaccine. CDR3 DNA sequence: TGCAGTGCTAGAGAGAGCTACCTTATGAACACTGAAGCTTTCTTT. Translation gives CSARESYLMNTEAFF.